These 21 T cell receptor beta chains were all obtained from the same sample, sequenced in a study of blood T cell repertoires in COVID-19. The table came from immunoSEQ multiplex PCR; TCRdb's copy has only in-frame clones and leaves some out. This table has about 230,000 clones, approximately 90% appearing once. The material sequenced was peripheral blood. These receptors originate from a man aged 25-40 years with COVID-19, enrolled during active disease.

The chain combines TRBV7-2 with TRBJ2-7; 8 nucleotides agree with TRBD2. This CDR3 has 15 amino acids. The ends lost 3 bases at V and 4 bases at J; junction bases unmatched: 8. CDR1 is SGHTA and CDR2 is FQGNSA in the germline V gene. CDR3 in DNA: TGTGCCAGCAGCTTTAGCGGGACCCTTTCATACGAGCAGTACTTC. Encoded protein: CASSFSGTLSYEQYF.

In DNA form, the CDR3 reads TGTGCCAGCAGTTACGGGGGGACTAGCACAGATACGCAGTATTTT. Protein product: CASSYGGTSTDTQYF. The gene calls are TRBV6-5 and TRBJ2-3, with D possibly matching TRBD2 (6 bases). The ends were cut back, 2 bases at V and 0 bases at J, with 9 bases in the middle. This CDR3 contains 15 residues. CDR1 MNHEY and CDR2 SVGAGI come from the germline V gene.

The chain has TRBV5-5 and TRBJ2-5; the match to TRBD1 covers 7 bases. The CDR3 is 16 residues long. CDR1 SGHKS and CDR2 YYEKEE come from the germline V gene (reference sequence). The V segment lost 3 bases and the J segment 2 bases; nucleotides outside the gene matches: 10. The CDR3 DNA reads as TGTGCCAGCAGCTCTTACCGGGACAGTACTCAAGAGACCCAGTACTTC. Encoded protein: CASSSYRDSTQETQYF.

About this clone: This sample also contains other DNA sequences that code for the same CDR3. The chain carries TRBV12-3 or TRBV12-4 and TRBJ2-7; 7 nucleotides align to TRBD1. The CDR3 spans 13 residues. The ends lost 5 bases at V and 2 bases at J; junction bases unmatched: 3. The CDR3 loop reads CASSGRGPYEQYF. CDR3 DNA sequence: TGTGCCAGCAGTGGTAGGGGGCCCTACGAGCAGTACTTC.

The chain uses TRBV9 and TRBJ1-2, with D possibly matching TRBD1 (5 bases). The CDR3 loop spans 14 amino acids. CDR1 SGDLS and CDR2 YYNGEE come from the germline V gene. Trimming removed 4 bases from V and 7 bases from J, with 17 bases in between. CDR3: CASSLGTGPGGYTF. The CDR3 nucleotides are TGTGCCAGCAGCCTAGGAACAGGCCCCGGTGGCTACACCTTC.

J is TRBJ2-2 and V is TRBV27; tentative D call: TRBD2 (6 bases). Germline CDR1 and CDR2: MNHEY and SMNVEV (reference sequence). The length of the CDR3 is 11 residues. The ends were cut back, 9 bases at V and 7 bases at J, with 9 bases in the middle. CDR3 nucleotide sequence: TGTGCCAGACGCGGGGACGGGGAGCTGTTTTTT. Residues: CARRGDGELFF.

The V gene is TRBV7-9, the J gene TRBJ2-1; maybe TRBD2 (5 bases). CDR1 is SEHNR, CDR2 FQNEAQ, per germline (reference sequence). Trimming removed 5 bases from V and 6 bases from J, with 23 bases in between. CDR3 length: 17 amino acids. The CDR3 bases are TGTGCCAGCAGCCGCCCAATGCTAGCTGGGTCGGGCAATGAGCAGTTCTTC. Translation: CASSRPMLAGSGNEQFF.

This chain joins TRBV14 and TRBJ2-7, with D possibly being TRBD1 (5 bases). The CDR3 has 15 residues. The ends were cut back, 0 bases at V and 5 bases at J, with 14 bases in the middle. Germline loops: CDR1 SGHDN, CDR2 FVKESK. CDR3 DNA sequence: TGTGCCAGCAGCCAAGATCTAGGGGCTTTCGACGAGCAGTACTTC. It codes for CASSQDLGAFDEQYF.

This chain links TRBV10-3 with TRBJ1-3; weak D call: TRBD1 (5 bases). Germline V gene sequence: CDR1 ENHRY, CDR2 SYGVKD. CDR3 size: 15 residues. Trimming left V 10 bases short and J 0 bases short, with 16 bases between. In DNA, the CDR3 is TGTGCCACCGCTAACTCAGGGATCTCTGGAAACACCATATATTTT. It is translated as CATANSGISGNTIYF.

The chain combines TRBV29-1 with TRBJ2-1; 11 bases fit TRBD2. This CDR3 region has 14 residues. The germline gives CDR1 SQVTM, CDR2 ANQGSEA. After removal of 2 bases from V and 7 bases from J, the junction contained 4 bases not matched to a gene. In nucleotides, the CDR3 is TGCAGCGTTGAACGACTAGCGGGATTAAATGAGCAGTTCTTC. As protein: CSVERLAGLNEQFF.

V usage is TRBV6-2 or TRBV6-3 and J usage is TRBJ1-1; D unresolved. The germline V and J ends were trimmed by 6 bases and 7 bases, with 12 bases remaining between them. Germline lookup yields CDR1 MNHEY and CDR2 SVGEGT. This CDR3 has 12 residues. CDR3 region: CASSRHAFEAFF. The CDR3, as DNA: TGTGCCAGCAGCCGACATGCCTTTGAAGCTTTCTTT.

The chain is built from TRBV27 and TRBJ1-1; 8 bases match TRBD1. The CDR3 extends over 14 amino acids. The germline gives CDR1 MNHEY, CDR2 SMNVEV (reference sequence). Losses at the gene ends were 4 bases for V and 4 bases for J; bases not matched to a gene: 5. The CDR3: CASSSPQGGTEAFF. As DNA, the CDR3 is TGTGCCAGCAGTTCCCCACAGGGGGGCACTGAAGCTTTCTTT.

The CDR3: CASKGSGSVSSYEQYF. Written as DNA, the CDR3 is TGTGCCAGTAAAGGGAGTGGGTCCGTAAGCTCCTACGAGCAGTACTTC. This chain uses TRBV19 with TRBJ2-7; D is perhaps TRBD2 (5 bases). V was shortened by 7 bases and J by 0 bases, with 19 bases between the two germline ends. The CDR3 runs 16 residues. Looked up from germline, CDR1 is LNHDA and CDR2 is SQIVND (reference sequence).

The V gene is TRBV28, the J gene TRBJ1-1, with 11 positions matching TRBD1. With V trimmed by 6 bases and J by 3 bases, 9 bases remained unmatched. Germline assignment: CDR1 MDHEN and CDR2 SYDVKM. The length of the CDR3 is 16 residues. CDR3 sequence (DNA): TGTGCCAGCAGACGAGGACAGGGGGCTAGGGACACTGAAGCTTTCTTT. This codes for CASRRGQGARDTEAFF. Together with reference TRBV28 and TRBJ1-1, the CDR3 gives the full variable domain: DVKVTQSSRYLVKRTGEKVFLECVQDMDHENMFWYRQDPGLGLRLIYFSYDVKMKEKGDIPEGYSVSREKKERFSLILESASTNQTSMYLCASRRGQGARDTEAFFGQGTRLTVV.

CDR3 amino acids: CASSPRQGSNYGYTF. In DNA, the CDR3 is TGTGCCAGCAGCCCTAGACAGGGGTCTAACTATGGCTACACCTTC. The rearrangement uses TRBV7-2 and TRBJ1-2, with 8 nucleotides matching TRBD1. This CDR3 has 15 amino acids. The V gene's germline CDR1 is SGHTA and CDR2 FQGNSA. The V gene end was trimmed by 5 bases and the J gene end by 0 bases; junction bases not matched to a gene: 5.

DNA of the CDR3: TGCGCCAGCAGCTCCCAACAGGGTTTAAACACTGAAGCTTTCTTT. Translating gives CASSSQQGLNTEAFF. The V call is TRBV5-1, the J call TRBJ1-1, with a possible D match to TRBD1 (6 bases). The germline V and J ends were trimmed by 3 bases and 2 bases, with 14 bases remaining between them. Per germline, CDR1 SGHRS and CDR2 YFSETQ. The CDR3 is 15 residues long.

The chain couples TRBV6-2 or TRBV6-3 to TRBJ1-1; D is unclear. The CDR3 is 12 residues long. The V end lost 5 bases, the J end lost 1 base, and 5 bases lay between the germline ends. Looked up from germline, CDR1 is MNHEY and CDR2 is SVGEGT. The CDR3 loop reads CASSKRNTEAFF. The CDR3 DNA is TGTGCCAGCAGTAAGAGGAACACTGAAGCTTTCTTT.

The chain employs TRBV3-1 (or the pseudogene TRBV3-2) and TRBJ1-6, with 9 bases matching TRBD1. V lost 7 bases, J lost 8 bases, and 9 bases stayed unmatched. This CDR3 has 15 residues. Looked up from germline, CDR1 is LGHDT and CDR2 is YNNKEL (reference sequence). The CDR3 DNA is TGTGCCAGCAAAGGCCTGGGACAGGGTGATTCACCCCTCCACTTT. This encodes CASKGLGQGDSPLHF.

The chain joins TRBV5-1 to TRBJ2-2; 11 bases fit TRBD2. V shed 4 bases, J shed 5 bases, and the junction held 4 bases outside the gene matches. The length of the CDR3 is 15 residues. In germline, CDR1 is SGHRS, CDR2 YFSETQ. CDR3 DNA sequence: TGCGCCAGCAGCCTGAGACTAGCGGGAACCGGGGAGCTGTTTTTT. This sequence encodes CASSLRLAGTGELFF.

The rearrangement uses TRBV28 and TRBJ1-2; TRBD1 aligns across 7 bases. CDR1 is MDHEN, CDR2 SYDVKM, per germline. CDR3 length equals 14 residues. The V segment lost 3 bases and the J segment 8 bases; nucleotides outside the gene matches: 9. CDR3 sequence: CASSFPGQGGGYTF. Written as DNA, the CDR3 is TGTGCCAGCAGTTTTCCAGGGCAGGGGGGAGGCTACACCTTC.

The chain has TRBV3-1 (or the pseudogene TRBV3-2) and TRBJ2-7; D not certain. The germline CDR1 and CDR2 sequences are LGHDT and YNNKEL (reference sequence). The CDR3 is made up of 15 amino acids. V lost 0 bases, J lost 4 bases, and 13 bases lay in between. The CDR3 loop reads CASSQDAATFYEQYF. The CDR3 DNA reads TGTGCCAGCAGCCAAGATGCAGCGACCTTTTACGAGCAGTACTTC.